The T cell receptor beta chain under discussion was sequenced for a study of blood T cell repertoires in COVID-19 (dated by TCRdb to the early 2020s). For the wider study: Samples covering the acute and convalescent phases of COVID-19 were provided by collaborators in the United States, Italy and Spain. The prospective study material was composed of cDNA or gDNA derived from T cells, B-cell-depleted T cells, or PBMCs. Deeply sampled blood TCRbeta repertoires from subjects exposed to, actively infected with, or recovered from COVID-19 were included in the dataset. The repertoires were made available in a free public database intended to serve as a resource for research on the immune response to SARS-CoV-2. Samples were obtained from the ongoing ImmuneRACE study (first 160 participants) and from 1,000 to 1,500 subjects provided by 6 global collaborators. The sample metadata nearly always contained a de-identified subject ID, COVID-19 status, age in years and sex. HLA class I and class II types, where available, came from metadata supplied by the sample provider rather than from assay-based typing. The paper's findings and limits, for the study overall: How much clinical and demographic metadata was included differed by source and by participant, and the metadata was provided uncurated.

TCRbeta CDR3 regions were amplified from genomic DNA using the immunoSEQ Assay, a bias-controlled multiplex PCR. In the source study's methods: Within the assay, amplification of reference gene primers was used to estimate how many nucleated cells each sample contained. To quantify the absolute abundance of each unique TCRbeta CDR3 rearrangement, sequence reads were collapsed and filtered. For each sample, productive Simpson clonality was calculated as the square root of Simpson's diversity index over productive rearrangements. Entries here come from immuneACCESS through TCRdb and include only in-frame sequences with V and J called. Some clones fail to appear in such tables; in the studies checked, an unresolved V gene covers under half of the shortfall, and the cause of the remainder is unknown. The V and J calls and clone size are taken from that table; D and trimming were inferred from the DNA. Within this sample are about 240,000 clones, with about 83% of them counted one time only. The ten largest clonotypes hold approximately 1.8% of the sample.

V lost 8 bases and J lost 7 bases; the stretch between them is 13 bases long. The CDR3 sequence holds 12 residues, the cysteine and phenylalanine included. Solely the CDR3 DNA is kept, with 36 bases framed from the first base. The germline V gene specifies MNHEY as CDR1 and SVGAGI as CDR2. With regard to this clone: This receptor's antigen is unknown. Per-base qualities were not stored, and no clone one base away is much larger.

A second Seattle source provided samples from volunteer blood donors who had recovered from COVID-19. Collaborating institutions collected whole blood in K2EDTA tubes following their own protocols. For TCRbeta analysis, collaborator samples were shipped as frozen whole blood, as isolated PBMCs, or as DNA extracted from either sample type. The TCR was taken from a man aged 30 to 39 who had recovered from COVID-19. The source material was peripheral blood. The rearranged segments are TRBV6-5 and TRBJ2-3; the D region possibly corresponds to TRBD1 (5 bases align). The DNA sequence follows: TGTGCCAGCGGACAAGACGGGTATACGCAGTATTTT. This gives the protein CASGQDGYTQYF.